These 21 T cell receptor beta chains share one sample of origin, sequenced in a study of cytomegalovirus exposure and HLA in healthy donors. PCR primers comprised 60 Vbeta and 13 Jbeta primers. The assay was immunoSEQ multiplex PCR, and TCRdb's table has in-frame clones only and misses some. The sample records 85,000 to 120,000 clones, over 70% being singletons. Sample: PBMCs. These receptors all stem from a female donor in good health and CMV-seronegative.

The CDR3 nucleotides read TGTGCCAGTAGGGACCCGGGACAGGGCACCGGGGAGCTGTTTTTT. Its translation is CASRDPGQGTGELFF. The chain carries TRBV19 and TRBJ2-2; 9 bases map to TRBD1. Trimming cost V 6 bases and J 4 bases; bases outside gene matches: 6. CDR3 size: 15 residues. Germline V gives CDR1 LNHDA, CDR2 SQIVND (reference sequence).

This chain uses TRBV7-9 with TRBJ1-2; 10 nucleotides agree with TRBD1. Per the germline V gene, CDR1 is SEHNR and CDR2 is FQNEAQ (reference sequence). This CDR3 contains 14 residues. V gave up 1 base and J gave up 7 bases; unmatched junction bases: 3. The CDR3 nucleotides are TGTGCCAGCAGCTTAGAAGGGACAGGGGTTGGCTACACCTTC. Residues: CASSLEGTGVGYTF.

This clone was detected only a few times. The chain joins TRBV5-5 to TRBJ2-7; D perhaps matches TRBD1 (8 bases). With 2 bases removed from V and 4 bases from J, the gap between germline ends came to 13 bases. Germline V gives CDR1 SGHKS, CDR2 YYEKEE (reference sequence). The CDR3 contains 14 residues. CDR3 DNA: TGTGCCAGCAGCTTTTACAGGGGGGGGTACGAGCAGTACTTC. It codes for CASSFYRGGYEQYF.

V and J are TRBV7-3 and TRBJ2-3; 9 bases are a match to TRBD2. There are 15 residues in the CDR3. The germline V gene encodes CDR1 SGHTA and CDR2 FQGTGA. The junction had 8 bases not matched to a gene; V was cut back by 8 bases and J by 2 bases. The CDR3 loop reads CASQRGRAITDTQYF. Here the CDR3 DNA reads TGTGCCAGCCAGCGCGGGAGGGCTATCACAGATACGCAGTATTTT.

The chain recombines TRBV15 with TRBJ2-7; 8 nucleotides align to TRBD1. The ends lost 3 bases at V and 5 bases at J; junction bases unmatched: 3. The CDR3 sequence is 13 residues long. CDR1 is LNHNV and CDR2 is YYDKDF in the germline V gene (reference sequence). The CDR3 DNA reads TGTGCCACCAGCAGGGACAGGGACCACGAGCAGTACTTC. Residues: CATSRDRDHEQYF.

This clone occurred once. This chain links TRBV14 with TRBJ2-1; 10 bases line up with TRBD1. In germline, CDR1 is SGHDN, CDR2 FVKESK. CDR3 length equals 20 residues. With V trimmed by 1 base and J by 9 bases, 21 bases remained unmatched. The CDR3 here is CASSQVSGTGALAAIAEQFF. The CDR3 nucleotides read TGTGCCAGCAGCCAAGTTTCCGGGACAGGGGCACTAGCGGCCATCGCTGAGCAGTTCTTC.

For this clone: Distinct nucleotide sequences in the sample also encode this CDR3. CDR3 in DNA: TGTGCCAGCAGCCTTTTGCTAGAGCAGTTCTTC. The encoded protein is CASSLLLEQFF. V is TRBV11-2 and J is TRBJ2-1; the D is unclear. The length of the CDR3 is 11 residues. Trimming cost V 5 bases and J 10 bases, with 9 bases left between them. Germline loops: CDR1 SGHAT, CDR2 FQNNGV. Full variable domain (remainder filled in from reference TRBV11-2 and TRBJ2-1): EAGVAQSPRYKIIEKRQSVAFWCNPISGHATLYWYQQILGQGPKLLIQFQNNGVVDDSQLPKDRFSAERLKGVDSTLKIQPAKLEDSAVYLCASSLLLEQFFGPGTRLTVL.

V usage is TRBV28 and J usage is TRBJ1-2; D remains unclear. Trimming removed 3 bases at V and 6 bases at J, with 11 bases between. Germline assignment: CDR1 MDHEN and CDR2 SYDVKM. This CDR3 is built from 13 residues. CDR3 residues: CASSFQAGHGYTF. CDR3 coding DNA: TGTGCCAGCAGTTTTCAGGCAGGTCATGGCTACACCTTC.

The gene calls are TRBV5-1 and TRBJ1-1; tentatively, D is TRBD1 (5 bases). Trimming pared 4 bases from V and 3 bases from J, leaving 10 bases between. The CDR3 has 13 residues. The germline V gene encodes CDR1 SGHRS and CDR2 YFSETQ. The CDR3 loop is CASSPTGDTEAFF. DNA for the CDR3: TGCGCCAGCAGCCCCACGGGGGACACTGAAGCTTTCTTT.

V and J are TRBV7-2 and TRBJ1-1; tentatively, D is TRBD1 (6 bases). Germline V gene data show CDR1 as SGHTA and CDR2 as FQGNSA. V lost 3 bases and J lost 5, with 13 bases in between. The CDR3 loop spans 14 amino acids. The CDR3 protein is CASSFEGGRTEAFF. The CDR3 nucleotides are TGTGCCAGCAGCTTCGAGGGGGGGAGAACTGAAGCTTTCTTT. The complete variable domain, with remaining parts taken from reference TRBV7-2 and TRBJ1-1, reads GAGVSQSPSNKVTEKGKDVELRCDPISGHTALYWYRQSLGQGLEFLIYFQGNSAPDKSGLPSDRFSAERTGGSVSTLTIQRTQQEDSAVYLCASSFEGGRTEAFFGQGTRLTVV.

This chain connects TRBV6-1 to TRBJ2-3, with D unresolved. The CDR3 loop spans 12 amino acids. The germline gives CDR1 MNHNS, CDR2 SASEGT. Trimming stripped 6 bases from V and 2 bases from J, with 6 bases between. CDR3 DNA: TGTGCCAGCAGGGCACCCACAGATACGCAGTATTTT. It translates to CASRAPTDTQYF.

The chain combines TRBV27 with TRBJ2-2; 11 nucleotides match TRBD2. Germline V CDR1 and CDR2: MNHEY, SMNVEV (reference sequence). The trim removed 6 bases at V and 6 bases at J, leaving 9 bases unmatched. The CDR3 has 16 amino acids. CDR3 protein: CASSLRGLAAPGELFF. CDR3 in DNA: TGTGCCAGCAGCCTTCGGGGACTAGCGGCTCCCGGGGAGCTGTTTTTT.

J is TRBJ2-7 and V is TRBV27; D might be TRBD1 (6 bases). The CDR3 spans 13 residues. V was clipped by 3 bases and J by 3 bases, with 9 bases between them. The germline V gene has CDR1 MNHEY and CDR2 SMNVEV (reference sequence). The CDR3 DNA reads TGTGCCAGCAGTTTCAACAGGGACTACGAGCAGTACTTC. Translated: CASSFNRDYEQYF.

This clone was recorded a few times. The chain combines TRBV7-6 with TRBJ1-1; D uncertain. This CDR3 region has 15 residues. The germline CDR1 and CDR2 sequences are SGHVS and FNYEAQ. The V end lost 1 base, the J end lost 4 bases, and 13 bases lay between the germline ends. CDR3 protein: CASSLGPARSTEAFF. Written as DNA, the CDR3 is TGTGCCAGCAGCTTAGGTCCGGCCCGGAGCACTGAAGCTTTCTTT.

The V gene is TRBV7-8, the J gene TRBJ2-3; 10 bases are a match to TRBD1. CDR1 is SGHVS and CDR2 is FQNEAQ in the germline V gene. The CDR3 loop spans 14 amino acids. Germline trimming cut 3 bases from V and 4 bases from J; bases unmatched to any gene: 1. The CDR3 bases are TGTGCCAGCAGCTTCGGACAGGGGGCAGATACGCAGTATTTT. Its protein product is CASSFGQGADTQYF.

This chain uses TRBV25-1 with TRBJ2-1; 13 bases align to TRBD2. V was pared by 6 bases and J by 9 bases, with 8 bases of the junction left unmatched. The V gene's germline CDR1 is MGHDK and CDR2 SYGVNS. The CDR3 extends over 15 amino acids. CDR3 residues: CASRITSGRAGEQFF. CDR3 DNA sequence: TGTGCCAGCAGGATTACTAGCGGGAGGGCCGGTGAGCAGTTCTTC.

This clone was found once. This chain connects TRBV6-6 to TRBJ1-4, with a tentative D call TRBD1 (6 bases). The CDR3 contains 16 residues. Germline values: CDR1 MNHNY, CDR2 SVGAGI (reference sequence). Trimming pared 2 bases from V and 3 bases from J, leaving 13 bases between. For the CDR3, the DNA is TGTGCCAGCAGTTACGGGGACAAGATAGCTAATGAAAAACTGTTTTTT. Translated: CASSYGDKIANEKLFF.

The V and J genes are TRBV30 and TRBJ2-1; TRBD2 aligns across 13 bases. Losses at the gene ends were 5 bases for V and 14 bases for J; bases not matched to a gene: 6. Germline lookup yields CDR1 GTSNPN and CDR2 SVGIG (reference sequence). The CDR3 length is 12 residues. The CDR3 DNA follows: TGTGCCTGGCAGGGACTAGCGGGACCAAAGTTCTTC. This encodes CAWQGLAGPKFF.

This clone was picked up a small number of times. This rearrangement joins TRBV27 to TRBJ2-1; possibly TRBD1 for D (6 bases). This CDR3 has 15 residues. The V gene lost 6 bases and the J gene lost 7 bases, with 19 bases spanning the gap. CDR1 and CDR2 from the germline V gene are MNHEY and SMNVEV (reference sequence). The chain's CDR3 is CASRPTGLPRNEQFF. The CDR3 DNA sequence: TGTGCCAGCAGACCGACAGGCCTTCCAAGAAATGAGCAGTTCTTC.

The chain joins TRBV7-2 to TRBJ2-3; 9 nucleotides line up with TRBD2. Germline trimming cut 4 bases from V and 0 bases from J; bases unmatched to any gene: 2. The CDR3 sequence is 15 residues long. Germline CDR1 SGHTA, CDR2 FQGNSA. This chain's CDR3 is CASSYSGSSTDTQYF. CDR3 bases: TGTGCCAGCAGCTATAGCGGGAGCAGCACAGATACGCAGTATTTT.

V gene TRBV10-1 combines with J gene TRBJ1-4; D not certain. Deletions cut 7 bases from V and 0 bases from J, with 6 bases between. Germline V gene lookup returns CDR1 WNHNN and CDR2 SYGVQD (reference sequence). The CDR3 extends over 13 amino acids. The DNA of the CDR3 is TGCGCCAGCAAACATACAACTAATGAAAAACTGTTTTTT. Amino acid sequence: CASKHTTNEKLFF.